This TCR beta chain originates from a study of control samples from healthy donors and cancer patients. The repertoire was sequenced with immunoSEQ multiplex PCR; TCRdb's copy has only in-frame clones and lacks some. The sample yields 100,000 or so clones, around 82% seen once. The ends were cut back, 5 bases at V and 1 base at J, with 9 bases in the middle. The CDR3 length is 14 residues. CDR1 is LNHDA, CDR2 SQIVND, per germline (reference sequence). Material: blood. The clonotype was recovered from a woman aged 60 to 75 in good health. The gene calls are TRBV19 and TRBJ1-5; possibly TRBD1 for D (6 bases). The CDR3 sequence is CASSFQGSNQPQHF. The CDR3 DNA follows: TGTGCCAGTAGTTTTCAGGGGAGCAATCAGCCCCAGCATTTT. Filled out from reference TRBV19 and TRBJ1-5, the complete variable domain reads DGGITQSPKYLFRKEGQNVTLSCEQNLNHDAMYWYRQDPGQGLRLIYYSQIVNDFQKGDIAEGYSVSREKKESFPLTVTSAQKNPTAFYLCASSFQGSNQPQHFGDGTRLSIL.